The rows below give T cell receptor beta chains drawn from one sample of a study of OX40 agonist ivuxolimab in advanced cancers. The table came from immunoSEQ multiplex PCR; TCRdb's copy has only in-frame clones and leaves some out. The repertoire holds fewer than 90,000 clones, more than 75% seen once, with 0.7% to 0.9% in the top ten. Here the sequenced sample was CD4+ or CD8+ T cells sorted from blood, taken in a trial of the OX40 agonist ivuxolimab. The receptors originated from an adult with an advanced solid tumor such as melanoma, head and neck, liver or kidney cancer. The CDR3 runs from the conserved cysteine through the conserved F or W. Each record gives: V gene, clone size, CDR3 protein. A row's size may be missing; if present it is once, few, many or a size class.

v_gene: TRBV7-9; abundance: NA; CDR3aa: CASRPPNRLSEEAFF
v_gene: TRBV4-2; abundance: NA; CDR3aa: CASSQDRVSRIAQYF
v_gene: TRBV30; abundance: NA; CDR3aa: CAWSGGAGGSTDTQYF
v_gene: TRBV28; abundance: NA; CDR3aa: CASSSSNVVGYTF
v_gene: TRBV27; abundance: few; CDR3aa: CASSWQGYTDTQYF
v_gene: TRBV10-2; abundance: NA; CDR3aa: CASSEPGRTGELFF
v_gene: TRBV9; abundance: NA; CDR3aa: CASSVDRGNTIYF
v_gene: TRBV6-5; abundance: NA; CDR3aa: CASSRTWTEQFF
v_gene: TRBV7-8; abundance: few; CDR3aa: CASSLAGSSSPLHF
v_gene: TRBV19; abundance: NA; CDR3aa: CASSLRNLYGYTF
v_gene: TRBV6-1; abundance: NA; CDR3aa: CASSWGAGMGAQHF
v_gene: TRBV5-1; abundance: NA; CDR3aa: CASRPGASTDTQYF
v_gene: TRBV11-3; abundance: NA; CDR3aa: CASSLGIGFQETQYF
v_gene: TRBV5-1; abundance: NA; CDR3aa: CASSSQGSYEQYF
v_gene: TRBV30; abundance: NA; CDR3aa: CAWNRVPTDTQYF
v_gene: TRBV4-1; abundance: NA; CDR3aa: CASSQEGGQETQYF
v_gene: TRBV9; abundance: NA; CDR3aa: CASSLQGGSYEQYF
v_gene: TRBV27; abundance: NA; CDR3aa: CASSLSNGNSYNSPLHF
v_gene: TRBV7-2; abundance: NA; CDR3aa: CASSRTGINQPQHF
v_gene: TRBV6-1; abundance: NA; CDR3aa: CASSLAANEKLFF
v_gene: TRBV5-1; abundance: NA; CDR3aa: CASGYFDRGLTGELFF
v_gene: TRBV7-3; abundance: NA; CDR3aa: CASSLTAGVSYGYTF
v_gene: TRBV19; abundance: NA; CDR3aa: CASSTHRGSYEQYF
v_gene: TRBV5-1; abundance: NA; CDR3aa: CASSLELGARTEAFF
v_gene: TRBV7-6; abundance: NA; CDR3aa: CASSLSGGAYEQYF
v_gene: TRBV2; abundance: NA; CDR3aa: CASSGEFDLYGYTF
v_gene: TRBV30; abundance: NA; CDR3aa: CAWSELAGARDTGELFF
v_gene: TRBV5-4; abundance: NA; CDR3aa: CASSLSRVPGGYTF
v_gene: TRBV2; abundance: NA; CDR3aa: CASSDGSGRQYF
v_gene: TRBV9; abundance: NA; CDR3aa: CASSTQGGITEAFF
v_gene: TRBV30; abundance: NA; CDR3aa: CAWSVDRPGQGRFEQYF
v_gene: TRBV19; abundance: NA; CDR3aa: CASSRQGKAGNTIYF
v_gene: TRBV2; abundance: NA; CDR3aa: CASSRGLAGNNEQFF
v_gene: TRBV7-9; abundance: NA; CDR3aa: CASSINEQFF
v_gene: TRBV10-3; abundance: NA; CDR3aa: CAISDPRTSGSGSTDTQYF
v_gene: TRBV25-1; abundance: NA; CDR3aa: CASTLGAGARDEQFF
v_gene: TRBV7-2; abundance: NA; CDR3aa: CASNDRGRGDYGYTF
v_gene: TRBV11-2; abundance: NA; CDR3aa: CASSLDLQGRAFF
v_gene: TRBV20-1; abundance: few; CDR3aa: CSAAGQPQHF
v_gene: TRBV7-8; abundance: few; CDR3aa: CASSLGDRDSPLHF
v_gene: TRBV7-3; abundance: once; CDR3aa: CASSLKWDRGLGTDTQYF
v_gene: TRBV11-2; abundance: NA; CDR3aa: CASSLGTGGYYNEQFF
v_gene: TRBV5-1; abundance: NA; CDR3aa: CASSLGPYNEQFF
v_gene: TRBV5-4; abundance: NA; CDR3aa: CASSLGQRENTIYF
v_gene: TRBV6-6; abundance: NA; CDR3aa: CASSQRGGGDTQYF
v_gene: TRBV6-1; abundance: NA; CDR3aa: CASSLTGSGNTIYF
v_gene: TRBV11-3; abundance: few; CDR3aa: CASSRGTSGRVGEQFF
v_gene: TRBV5-1; abundance: NA; CDR3aa: CASSLTGGQETQYF
v_gene: TRBV19; abundance: NA; CDR3aa: CASSIQSSSYNEQFF
v_gene: TRBV2; abundance: few; CDR3aa: CASKSQPSTDTQYF
v_gene: TRBV28; abundance: NA; CDR3aa: CATRYTGGDYGYTF